These 6 T cell receptor beta chains came from one sample sequenced in a study of cytomegalovirus exposure and HLA in healthy donors. Both 60 Vbeta primers and 13 Jbeta primers went into the PCR. Using immunoSEQ multiplex PCR, the repertoire was profiled, and TCRdb retains in-frame clones only, with some absent. This sample has approximately 110,000 clones, with about four fifths found just once. Sequenced input: PBMCs. Source of these receptors: a young man in good health and CMV-seronegative.

The chain combines TRBV9 with TRBJ1-4; 9 nucleotides align to TRBD1. CDR1 is SGDLS and CDR2 is YYNGEE in the germline V gene. The CDR3 consists of 17 residues. V shed 4 bases and J 1 base; nucleotides not matched to a gene: 8. The CDR3 sequence: CASSSPGQGGTNEKLFF. The DNA of the CDR3 is TGTGCCAGCAGCAGTCCGGGACAGGGAGGAACTAATGAAAAACTGTTTTTT.

This clone was recorded a few times. J is TRBJ2-5 and V is TRBV18; tentatively, D is TRBD2 (6 bases). From germline, CDR1 is KGHSH and CDR2 LQKENI. The CDR3 has 15 amino acids. Trimming took off 3 bases at V and 6 bases at J, with 17 bases between the two ends. The CDR3 spells CASSPPGLGPKTQYF. As DNA, the CDR3 is TGTGCCAGCTCACCGCCGGGACTGGGCCCGAAGACCCAGTACTTC.

This clone came up once. The genes are TRBV28 and TRBJ2-7; 7 bases fit TRBD1. The CDR3 is 15 residues long. J was trimmed by 5 bases and V by 3 bases; bases with no gene match: 10. Germline CDR1 is MDHEN and CDR2 is SYDVKM. The CDR3 coding sequence is TGTGCCAGCAGTTTCCCTCGGGCAGGGGGTAACGAGCAGTACTTC. Translation: CASSFPRAGGNEQYF.

V and J are TRBV29-1 and TRBJ2-5; D might be TRBD2 (5 bases). Deletions cut 7 bases from V and 5 bases from J, with 17 bases between. This CDR3 has 13 amino acids. Germline CDR1 reads SQVTM; CDR2 reads ANQGSEA. The CDR3 nucleotides read TGCAGCGCCGGGTCTTCGGGGTGGGAGACCCAGTACTTC. Its translation is CSAGSSGWETQYF.

V and J are TRBV4-3 and TRBJ2-6, with D tentatively TRBD2 (5 bases). Trimming took off 0 bases at V and 4 bases at J, with 10 bases between the two ends. CDR1 LGHNA and CDR2 YSLEER come from the germline V gene. The length of the CDR3 is 16 residues. DNA of the CDR3: TGCGCCAGCAGCCAAGACCGGAGGCCCGGGGCCAACGTCCTGACTTTC. It specifies CASSQDRRPGANVLTF.

The rearrangement uses TRBV5-1 and TRBJ2-5; D perhaps matches TRBD2 (6 bases). CDR3 length: 12 amino acids. Germline CDR1 and CDR2: SGHRS and YFSETQ. The V and J ends lost 5 bases and 2 bases respectively, with 7 bases between them. This chain's CDR3 is CASRGTQETQYF. The CDR3, as DNA: TGCGCCAGCAGGGGGACTCAAGAGACCCAGTACTTC.